This TCR beta chain was obtained from a study of blood T cells in healthy people across ages. Study results and limitations: Expanded clonotype shifts may have been confounded, as the donors had an unknown CMV status.

Through a sample-barcoded 5' primer and a J-beta primer mix, a second PCR was run for about 6 to 11 cycles. In TCRdb, the 5' RACE reads were re-called with MiXCR into one record per CDR3 protein. Here the sample spans roughly 800,000 distinct CDR3 sequences, 58% being singletons. This clonotype showed up just a few times. Antigen specificity is unknown. This CDR3 contains 16 residues. In germline, CDR1 is LGHNA, CDR2 YSLEER. Trimming pared 0 bases from V and 7 bases from J, leaving 16 bases between. The origin of this receptor is a man aged 25 to 40 in good health. The rearrangement uses TRBV4-3 and TRBJ2-1; tentatively, D is TRBD2 (7 bases). Sequencing was done on a sample of blood. CDR3 in amino acids: CASSQDSGGAWNEQFF. CDR3 nucleotides: TGCGCCAGCAGCCAAGATTCGGGGGGCGCTTGGAATGAGCAGTTCTTC.